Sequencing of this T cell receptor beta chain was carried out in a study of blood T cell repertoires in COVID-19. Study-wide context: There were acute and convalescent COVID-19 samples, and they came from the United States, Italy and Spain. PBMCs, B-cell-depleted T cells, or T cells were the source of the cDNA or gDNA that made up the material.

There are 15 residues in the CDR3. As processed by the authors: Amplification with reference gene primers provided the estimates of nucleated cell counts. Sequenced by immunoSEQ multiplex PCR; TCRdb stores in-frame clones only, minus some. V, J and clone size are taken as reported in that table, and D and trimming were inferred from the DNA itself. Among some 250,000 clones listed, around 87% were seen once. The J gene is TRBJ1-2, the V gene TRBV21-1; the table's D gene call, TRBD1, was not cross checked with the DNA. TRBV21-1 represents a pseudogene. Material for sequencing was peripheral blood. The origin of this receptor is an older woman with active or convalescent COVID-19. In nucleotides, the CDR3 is TGTGCCAGCAGCAGGTCCGGGACAGGGACTAATGGCTACACCTTC. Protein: CASSRSGTGTNGYTF.